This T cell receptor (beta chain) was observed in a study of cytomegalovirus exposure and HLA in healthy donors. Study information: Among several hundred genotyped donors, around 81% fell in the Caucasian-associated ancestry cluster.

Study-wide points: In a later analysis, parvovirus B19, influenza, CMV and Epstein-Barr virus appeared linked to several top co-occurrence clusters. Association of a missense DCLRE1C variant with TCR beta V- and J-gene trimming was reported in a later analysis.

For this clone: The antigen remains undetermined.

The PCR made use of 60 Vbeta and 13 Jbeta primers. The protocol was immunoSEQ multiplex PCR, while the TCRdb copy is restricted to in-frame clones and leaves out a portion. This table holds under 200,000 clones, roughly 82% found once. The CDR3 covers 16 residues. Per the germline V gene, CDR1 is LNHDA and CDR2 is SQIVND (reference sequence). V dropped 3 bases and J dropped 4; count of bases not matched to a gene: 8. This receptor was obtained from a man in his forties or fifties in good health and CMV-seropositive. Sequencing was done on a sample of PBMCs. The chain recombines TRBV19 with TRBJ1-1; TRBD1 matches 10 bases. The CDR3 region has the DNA TGTGCCAGTAGTATTAGACAGGGGGCTGGTGGCACTGAAGCTTTCTTT. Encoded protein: CASSIRQGAGGTEAFF.